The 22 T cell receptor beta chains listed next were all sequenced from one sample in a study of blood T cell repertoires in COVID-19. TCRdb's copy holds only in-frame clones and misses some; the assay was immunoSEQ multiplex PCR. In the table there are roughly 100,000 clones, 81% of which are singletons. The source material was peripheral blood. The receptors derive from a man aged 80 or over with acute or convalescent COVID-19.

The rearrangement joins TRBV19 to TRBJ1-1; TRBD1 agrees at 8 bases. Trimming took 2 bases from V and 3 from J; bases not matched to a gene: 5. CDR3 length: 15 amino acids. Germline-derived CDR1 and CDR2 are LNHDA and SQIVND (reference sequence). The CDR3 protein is CASSIRTGTDTEAFF. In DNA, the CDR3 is TGTGCCAGTAGTATAAGGACAGGGACTGACACTGAAGCTTTCTTT.

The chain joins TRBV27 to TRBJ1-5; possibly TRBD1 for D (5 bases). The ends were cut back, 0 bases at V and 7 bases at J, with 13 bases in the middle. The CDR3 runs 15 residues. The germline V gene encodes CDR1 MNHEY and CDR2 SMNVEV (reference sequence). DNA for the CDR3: TGTGCCAGCAGTTTATCGGGCGTGGGGGGGCAGCCCCAGCATTTT. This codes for CASSLSGVGGQPQHF.

The CDR3 DNA reads TGTGCCTGGAGCCCTGCCCGACAGGGGATTGAAAAACTGTTTTTT. Its protein is CAWSPARQGIEKLFF. The V and J genes are TRBV30 and TRBJ1-4; 8 bases line up with TRBD1. Germline trimming cut 3 bases from V and 7 bases from J; bases unmatched to any gene: 10. CDR3 length equals 15 residues. Per germline, CDR1 GTSNPN and CDR2 SVGIG (reference sequence). The full variable domain, its missing parts supplied by reference TRBV30 and TRBJ1-4, is SQTIHQWPATLVQPVGSPLSLECTVEGTSNPNLYWYRQAAGRGLQLLFYSVGIGQISSEVPQNLSASRPQDRQFILSSKKLLLSDSGFYLCAWSPARQGIEKLFFGSGTQLSVL.

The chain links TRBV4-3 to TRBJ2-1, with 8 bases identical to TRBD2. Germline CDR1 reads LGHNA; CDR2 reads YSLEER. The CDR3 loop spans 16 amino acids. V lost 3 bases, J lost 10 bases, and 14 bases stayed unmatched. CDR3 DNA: TGCGCCAGCAGCCACTCCGGGACTAGTGTAACGGAGGAGCAGTTCTTC. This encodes CASSHSGTSVTEEQFF.

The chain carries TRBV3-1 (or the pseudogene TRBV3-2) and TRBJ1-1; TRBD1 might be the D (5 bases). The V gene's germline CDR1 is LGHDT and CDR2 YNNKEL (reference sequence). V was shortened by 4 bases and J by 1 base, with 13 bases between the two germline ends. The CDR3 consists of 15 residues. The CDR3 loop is CASSLSLTGNTEAFF. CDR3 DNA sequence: TGTGCCAGCAGCCTTTCCCTTACAGGGAACACTGAAGCTTTCTTT.

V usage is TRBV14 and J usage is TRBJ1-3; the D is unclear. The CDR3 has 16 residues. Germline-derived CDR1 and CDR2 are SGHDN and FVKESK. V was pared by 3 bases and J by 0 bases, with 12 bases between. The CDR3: CASSQLVVSSGNTIYF. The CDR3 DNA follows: TGTGCCAGCAGCCAGCTCGTAGTGAGCTCTGGAAACACCATATATTTT.

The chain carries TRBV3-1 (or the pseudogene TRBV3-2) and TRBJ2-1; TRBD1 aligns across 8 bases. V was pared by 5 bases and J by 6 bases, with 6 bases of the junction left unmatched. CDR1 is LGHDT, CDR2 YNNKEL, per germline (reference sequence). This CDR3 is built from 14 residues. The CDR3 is CASSSRTGSNEQFF. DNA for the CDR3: TGTGCCAGCAGCTCTCGGACAGGGTCCAATGAGCAGTTCTTC.

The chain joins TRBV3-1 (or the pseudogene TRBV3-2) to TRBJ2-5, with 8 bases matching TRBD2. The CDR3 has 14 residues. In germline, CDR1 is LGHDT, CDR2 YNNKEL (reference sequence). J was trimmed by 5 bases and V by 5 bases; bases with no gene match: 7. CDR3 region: CASSGSGRAETQYF. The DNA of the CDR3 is TGTGCCAGCAGCGGGAGCGGGAGAGCGGAGACCCAGTACTTC.

CDR3 residues: CASSQVSPQETQYF. Here the CDR3 DNA reads TGCGCCAGCAGCCAAGTGTCTCCCCAAGAGACCCAGTACTTC. The chain employs TRBV4-1 and TRBJ2-5; D is uncertain. The CDR3 length is 14 residues. Germline CDR1 is MGHRA and CDR2 is YSYEKL. Trimming shortened V by 1 base and J by 1 base, and 7 bases separated the two germline ends.

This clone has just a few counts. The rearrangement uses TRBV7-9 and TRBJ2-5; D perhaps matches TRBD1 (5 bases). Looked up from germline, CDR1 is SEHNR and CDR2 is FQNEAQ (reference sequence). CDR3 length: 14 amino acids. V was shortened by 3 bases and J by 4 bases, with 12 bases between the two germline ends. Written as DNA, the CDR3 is TGTGCCAGCAGCTTCTCAACCACAGGAGAGACCCAGTACTTC. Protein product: CASSFSTTGETQYF.

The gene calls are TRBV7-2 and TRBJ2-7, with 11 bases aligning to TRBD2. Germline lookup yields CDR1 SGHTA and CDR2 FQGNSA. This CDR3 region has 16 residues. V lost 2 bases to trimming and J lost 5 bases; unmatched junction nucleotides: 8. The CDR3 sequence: CASSLFPTSGMNEQYF. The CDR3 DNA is TGTGCCAGCAGCTTATTTCCGACTAGCGGGATGAACGAGCAGTACTTC. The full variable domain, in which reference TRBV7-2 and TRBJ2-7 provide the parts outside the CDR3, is GAGVSQSPSNKVTEKGKDVELRCDPISGHTALYWYRQSLGQGLEFLIYFQGNSAPDKSGLPSDRFSAERTGGSVSTLTIQRTQQEDSAVYLCASSLFPTSGMNEQYFGPGTRLTVT.

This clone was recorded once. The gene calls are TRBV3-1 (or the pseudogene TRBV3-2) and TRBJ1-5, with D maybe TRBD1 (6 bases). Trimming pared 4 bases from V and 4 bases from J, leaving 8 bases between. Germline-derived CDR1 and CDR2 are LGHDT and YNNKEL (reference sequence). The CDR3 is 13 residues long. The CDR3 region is CASSPQGNQPQHF. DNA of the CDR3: TGTGCCAGCAGCCCCCAGGGGAATCAGCCCCAGCATTTT.

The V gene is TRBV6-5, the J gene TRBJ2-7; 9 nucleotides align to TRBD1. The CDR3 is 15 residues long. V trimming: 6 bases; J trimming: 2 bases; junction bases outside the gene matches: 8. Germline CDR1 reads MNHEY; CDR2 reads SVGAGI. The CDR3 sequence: CASSSPGQGPYEQYF. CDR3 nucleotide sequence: TGTGCCAGCAGCTCGCCGGGACAGGGCCCCTACGAGCAGTACTTC.

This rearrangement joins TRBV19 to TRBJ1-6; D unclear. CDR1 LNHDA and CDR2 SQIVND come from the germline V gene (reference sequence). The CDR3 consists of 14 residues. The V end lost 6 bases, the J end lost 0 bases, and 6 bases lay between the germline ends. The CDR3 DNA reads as TGTGCCAGTAGCGGTAGCTCCTATAATTCACCCCTCCACTTT. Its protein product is CASSGSSYNSPLHF.

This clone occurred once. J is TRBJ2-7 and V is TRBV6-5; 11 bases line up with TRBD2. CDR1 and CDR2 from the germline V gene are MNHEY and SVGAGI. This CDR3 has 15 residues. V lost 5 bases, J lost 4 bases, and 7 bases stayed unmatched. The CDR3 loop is CASSTTGTSGYEQYF. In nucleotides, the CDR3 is TGTGCCAGCAGTACGACCGGGACTAGCGGTTACGAGCAGTACTTC.

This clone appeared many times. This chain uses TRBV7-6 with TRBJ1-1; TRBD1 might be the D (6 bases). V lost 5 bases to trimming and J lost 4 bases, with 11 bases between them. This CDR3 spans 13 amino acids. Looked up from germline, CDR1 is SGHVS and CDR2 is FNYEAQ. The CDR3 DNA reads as TGTGCCAGCAGCGTCACAGGGCTCACTGAAGCTTTCTTT. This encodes CASSVTGLTEAFF.

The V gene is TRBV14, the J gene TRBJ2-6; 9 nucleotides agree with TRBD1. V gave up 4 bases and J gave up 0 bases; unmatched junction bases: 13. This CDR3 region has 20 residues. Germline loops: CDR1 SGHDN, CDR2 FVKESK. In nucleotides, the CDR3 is TGTGCCAGCAGCCGAGGATGGGGACAGGGCCGCTTCTCTGGGGCCAACGTCCTGACTTTC. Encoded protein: CASSRGWGQGRFSGANVLTF.

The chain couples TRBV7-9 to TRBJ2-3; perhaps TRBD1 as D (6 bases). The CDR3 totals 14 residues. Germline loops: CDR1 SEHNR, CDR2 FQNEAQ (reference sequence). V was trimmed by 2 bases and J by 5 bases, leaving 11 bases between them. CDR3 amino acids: CASSLSGVRDTQYF. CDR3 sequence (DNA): TGTGCCAGCAGCTTATCAGGGGTCAGAGATACGCAGTATTTT.

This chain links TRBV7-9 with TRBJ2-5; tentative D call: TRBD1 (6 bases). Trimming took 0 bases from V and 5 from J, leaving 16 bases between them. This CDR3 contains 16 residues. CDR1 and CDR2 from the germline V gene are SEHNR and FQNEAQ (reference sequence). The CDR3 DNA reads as TGTGCCAGCAGCTTAGCGCTGGGCACAGGGTCCGAGACCCAGTACTTC. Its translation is CASSLALGTGSETQYF. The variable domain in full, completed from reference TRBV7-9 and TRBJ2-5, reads DTGVSQNPRHKITKRGQNVTFRCDPISEHNRLYWYRQTLGQGPEFLTYFQNEAQLEKSRLLSDRFSAERPKGSFSTLEIQRTEQGDSAMYLCASSLALGTGSETQYFGPGTRLLVL.

In DNA form, the CDR3 reads TGTGCCAGCGGCCGCAATGGGGGCCCCTCCTACGAGCAGTACTTC. This codes for CASGRNGGPSYEQYF. The V call is TRBV6-5, the J call TRBJ2-7, with D possibly matching TRBD1 (6 bases). The CDR3 covers 15 residues. CDR1 is MNHEY and CDR2 is SVGAGI in the germline V gene. The V gene lost 8 bases and the J gene lost 0 bases, with 17 bases spanning the gap.

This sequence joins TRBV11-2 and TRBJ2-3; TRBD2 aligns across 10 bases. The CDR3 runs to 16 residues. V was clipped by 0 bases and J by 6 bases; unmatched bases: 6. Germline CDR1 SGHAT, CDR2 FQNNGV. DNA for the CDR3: TGTGCCAGCAGCTTAGATCGAAGCGGGAGGGCCGATACGCAGTATTTT. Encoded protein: CASSLDRSGRADTQYF.

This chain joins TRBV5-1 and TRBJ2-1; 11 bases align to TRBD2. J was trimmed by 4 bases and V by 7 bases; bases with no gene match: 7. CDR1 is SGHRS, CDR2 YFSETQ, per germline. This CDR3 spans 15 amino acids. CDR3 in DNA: TGCGCCAGCGGTTTGGCTAGCGGGAGGTACAATGAGCAGTTCTTC. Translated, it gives CASGLASGRYNEQFF.